The TCR beta chain under discussion was sequenced for a study of CD4+ T cells in melanoma. Study-wide points: In melanoma, neoantigen-specific CD4+ T cells reportedly differed in differentiation state. A reported correlation linked neoantigen-specific CD4+ T cells to CD8+, macrophage and B cell function.

In this sample, this clone turned up many times. Its matching antigen is unknown. Losses at the gene ends were 7 bases for V and 7 bases for J; bases not matched to a gene: 4. CDR1 is SNHLY and CDR2 is FYNNEI in the germline V gene. The CDR3 consists of 14 residues. Measured with immunoSEQ multiplex PCR; TCRdb has only the in-frame clones, and not every one. The table has 55,000 or so clones, 60% to 75% seen once. The sample consisted of tumor tissue. This chain connects TRBV2 to TRBJ2-1; 13 nucleotides match TRBD2. This TCR was recovered from a human donor with melanoma. The CDR3 sequence: CASKTSGGRNEQFF. The CDR3 DNA reads TGTGCCAGCAAGACTAGCGGGGGGAGGAATGAGCAGTTCTTC.